The sample holds many counts of the clone carrying this TCR beta chain. The sample comes from a study of blood T cell repertoires in COVID-19. The CDR3 contains 14 residues. V lost 3 bases and J lost 5, with 11 bases in between. Per the germline V gene, CDR1 is KGHSH and CDR2 is LQKENI. Participants were aged about 18 to 90 years, lived in 24 US areas, and enrolled virtually. Researchers sorted participants into cohorts using their self-reported clinical history. Per the authors' pipeline: Counts of nucleated cells, estimated from reference gene primer amplification, were obtained. Some clones are missing from TCRdb's copy, which holds only in-frame ones; the method was immunoSEQ multiplex PCR. For V, J and clone size, that table is used; D and trimming come from the DNA. The profile shows 180,000 or so clones, roughly 80% of them singletons.

The receptor was derived from a man in his fifties or sixties who had recovered from COVID-19. This chain uses TRBV18 with TRBJ1-5, with TRBD1 as a possible D gene (6 bases). The sequenced sample was PBMCs or T cells enriched from blood (not recorded which). CDR3 nucleotide sequence: TGTGCCAGCTCACCGGGAGGGGGTGATCAGCCCCAGCATTTT. This gives the protein CASSPGGGDQPQHF.